This T cell receptor beta chain was identified during a study of T cells in Graves' hyperthyroidism and ophthalmopathy. Overall study: At initial diagnosis, before any treatment had begun, peripheral blood was obtained. General study results and limits: Most thyroid clonotypes with frequency above 0.001 were detected in blood. Classification by a 13 V-J model distinguished ophthalmopathy from stable hyperthyroidism.

Uncontrolled infection, other autoimmune disease, pregnancy or lactation excluded patients. RNA transcripts provided the source from which TCR beta CDR3 regions were amplified. First-round RT-PCR of the TCR CDR3 relied on the HTBI primer set. TCRdb re-analysed the multiplex PCR reads in MiXCR, keeping a single row per CDR3 protein. The repertoire holds 490,000 or so distinct CDR3 sequences, with 22% as singletons. Germline V gene data show CDR1 as MNHNS and CDR2 as SASEGT. Trimming stripped 5 bases from V and 0 bases from J, with 13 bases between. The CDR3 length is 15 residues. As for this clonotype: Its antigen is undetermined.

Sequenced sample: blood. This chain joins TRBV6-1 and TRBJ1-2; D perhaps matches TRBD1 (5 bases). The clonotype originates from a woman aged 70-85 years with Graves' ophthalmopathy. The CDR3 loop reads CASSSGPEANYGYTF. The CDR3, as DNA: TGTGCCAGCAGTTCAGGGCCCGAAGCTAACTATGGCTACACCTTC.